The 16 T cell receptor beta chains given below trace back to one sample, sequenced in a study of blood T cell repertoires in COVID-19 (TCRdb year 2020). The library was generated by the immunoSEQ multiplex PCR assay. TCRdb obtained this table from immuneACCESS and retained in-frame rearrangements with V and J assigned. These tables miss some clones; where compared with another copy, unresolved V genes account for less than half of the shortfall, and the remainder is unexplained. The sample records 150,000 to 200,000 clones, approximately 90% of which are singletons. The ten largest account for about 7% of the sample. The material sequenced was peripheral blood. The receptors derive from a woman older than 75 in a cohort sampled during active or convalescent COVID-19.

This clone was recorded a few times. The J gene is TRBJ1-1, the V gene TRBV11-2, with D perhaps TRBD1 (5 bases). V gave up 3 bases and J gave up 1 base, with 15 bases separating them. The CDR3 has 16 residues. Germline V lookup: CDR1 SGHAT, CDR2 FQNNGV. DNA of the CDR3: TGTGCCAGCAGCTTCGATTCGGGGGTAAGGAACACTGAAGCTTTCTTT. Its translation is CASSFDSGVRNTEAFF.

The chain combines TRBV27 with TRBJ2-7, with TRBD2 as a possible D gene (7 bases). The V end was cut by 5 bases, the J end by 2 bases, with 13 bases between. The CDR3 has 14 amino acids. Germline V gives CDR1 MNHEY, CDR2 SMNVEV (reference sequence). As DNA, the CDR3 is TGTGCCAGCAGTCGAAGGGGGGGTACCTACGAGCAGTACGTC. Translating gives CASSRRGGTYEQYV.

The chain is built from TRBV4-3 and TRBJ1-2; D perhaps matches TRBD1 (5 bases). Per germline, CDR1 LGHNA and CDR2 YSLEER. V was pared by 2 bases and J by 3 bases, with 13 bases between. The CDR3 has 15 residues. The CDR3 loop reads CASSQIGGVDYGYTF. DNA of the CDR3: TGCGCCAGCAGCCAAATTGGAGGGGTTGACTATGGCTACACCTTC.

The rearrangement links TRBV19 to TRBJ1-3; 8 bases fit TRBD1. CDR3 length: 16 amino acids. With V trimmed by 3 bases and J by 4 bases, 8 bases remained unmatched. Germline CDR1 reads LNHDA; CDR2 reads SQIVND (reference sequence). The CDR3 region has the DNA TGTGCCAGTAGTATGGGGACAGGACTGGCGGGAAACACCATATATTTT. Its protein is CASSMGTGLAGNTIYF.

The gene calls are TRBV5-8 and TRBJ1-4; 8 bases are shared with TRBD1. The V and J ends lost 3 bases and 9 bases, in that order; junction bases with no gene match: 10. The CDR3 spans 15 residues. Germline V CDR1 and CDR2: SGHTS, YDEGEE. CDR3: CASSSSGQGEKKLFF. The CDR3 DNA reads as TGTGCCAGCAGCTCCTCTGGACAGGGCGAAAAAAAACTGTTTTTT. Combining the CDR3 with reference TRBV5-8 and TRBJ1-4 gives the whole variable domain EAGVTQSPTHLIKTRGQQATLRCSPISGHTSVYWYQQALGLGLQFLLWYDEGEERNRGNFPPRFSGRQFPNYSSELNVNALELEDSALYLCASSSSGQGEKKLFFGSGTQLSVL.

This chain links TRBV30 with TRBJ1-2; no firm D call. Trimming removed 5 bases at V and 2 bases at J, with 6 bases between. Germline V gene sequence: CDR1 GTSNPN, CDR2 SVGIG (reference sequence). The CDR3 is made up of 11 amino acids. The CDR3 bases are TGTGCCTGGTACATAAACTATGGCTACACCTTC. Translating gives CAWYINYGYTF.

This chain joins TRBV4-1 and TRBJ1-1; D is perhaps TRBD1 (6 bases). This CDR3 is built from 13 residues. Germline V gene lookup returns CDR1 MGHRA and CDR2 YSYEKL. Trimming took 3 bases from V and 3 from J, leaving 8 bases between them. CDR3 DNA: TGCGCCAGCAGCCAGCAGGGGTACACTGAAGCTTTCTTT. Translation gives CASSQQGYTEAFF.

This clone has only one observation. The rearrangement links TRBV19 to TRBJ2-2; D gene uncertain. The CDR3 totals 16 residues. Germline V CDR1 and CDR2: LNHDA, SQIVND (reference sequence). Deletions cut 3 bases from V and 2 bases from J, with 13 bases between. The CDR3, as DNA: TGTGCCAGTAGTATTTTAGGTCAGGCCAACACCGGGGAGCTGTTTTTT. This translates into CASSILGQANTGELFF.

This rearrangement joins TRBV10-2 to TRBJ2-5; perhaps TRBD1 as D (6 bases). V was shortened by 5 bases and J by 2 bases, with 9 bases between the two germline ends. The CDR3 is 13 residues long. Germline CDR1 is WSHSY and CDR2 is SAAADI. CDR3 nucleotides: TGCGCCAGCAGTTGGACAGATCAAGAGACCCAGTACTTC. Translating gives CASSWTDQETQYF.

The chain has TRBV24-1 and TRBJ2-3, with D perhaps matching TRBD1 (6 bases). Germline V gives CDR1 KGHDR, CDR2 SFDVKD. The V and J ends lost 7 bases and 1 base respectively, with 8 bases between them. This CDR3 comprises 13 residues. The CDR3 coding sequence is TGTGCCACCAGGCCAGGGGGCACAGATACGCAGTATTTT. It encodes CATRPGGTDTQYF.

This CDR3 is CASSPDRGESYGYTF. In nucleotides, the CDR3 is TGCGCCAGCAGCCCGGACAGGGGGGAATCCTATGGCTACACCTTC. The V gene is TRBV4-3, the J gene TRBJ1-2; the match to TRBD1 covers 10 bases. The V gene end was trimmed by 4 bases and the J gene end by 4 bases; junction bases not matched to a gene: 6. The CDR3 has 15 amino acids. Per the germline V gene, CDR1 is LGHNA and CDR2 is YSLEER.

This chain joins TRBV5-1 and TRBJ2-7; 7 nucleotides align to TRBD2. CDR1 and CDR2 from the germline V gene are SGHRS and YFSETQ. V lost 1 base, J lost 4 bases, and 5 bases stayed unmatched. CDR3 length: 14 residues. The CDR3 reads CASSLITSEYEQYF. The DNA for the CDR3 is TGCGCCAGCAGCTTGATAACTAGCGAATACGAGCAGTACTTC.

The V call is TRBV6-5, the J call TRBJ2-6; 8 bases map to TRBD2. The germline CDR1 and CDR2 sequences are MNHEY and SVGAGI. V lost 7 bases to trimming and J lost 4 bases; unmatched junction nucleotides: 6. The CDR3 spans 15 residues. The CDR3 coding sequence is TGTGCCAGCACCACCGGGAGGGTCGGGGCCAACGTCCTGACTTTC. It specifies CASTTGRVGANVLTF.

The CDR3 DNA sequence: TGTGCCAGCAGCAAACAGGGGCTCATCACTGAAGCTTTCTTT. It encodes CASSKQGLITEAFF. This chain connects TRBV28 to TRBJ1-1; 7 positions agree with TRBD1. This CDR3 is 14 amino acids long. The trim removed 6 bases at V and 4 bases at J, leaving 8 bases unmatched. From germline, CDR1 is MDHEN and CDR2 SYDVKM. Complete variable domain (other parts from reference TRBV28 and TRBJ1-1): DVKVTQSSRYLVKRTGEKVFLECVQDMDHENMFWYRQDPGLGLRLIYFSYDVKMKEKGDIPEGYSVSREKKERFSLILESASTNQTSMYLCASSKQGLITEAFFGQGTRLTVV.

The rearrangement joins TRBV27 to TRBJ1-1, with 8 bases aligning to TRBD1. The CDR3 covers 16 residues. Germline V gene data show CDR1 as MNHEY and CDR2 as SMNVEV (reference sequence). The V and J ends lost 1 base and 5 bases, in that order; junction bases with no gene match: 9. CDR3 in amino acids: CASSLWGTGRKTEAFF. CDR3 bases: TGTGCCAGCAGTTTATGGGGGACAGGTCGGAAAACTGAAGCTTTCTTT.

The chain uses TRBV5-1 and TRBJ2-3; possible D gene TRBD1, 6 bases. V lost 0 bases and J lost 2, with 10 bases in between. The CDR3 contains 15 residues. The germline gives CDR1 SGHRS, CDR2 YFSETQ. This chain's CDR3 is CASSLAQGLTDTQYF. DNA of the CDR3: TGCGCCAGCAGCTTGGCCCAGGGGCTCACAGATACGCAGTATTTT. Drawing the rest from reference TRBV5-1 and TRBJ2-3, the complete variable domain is KAGVTQTPRYLIKTRGQQVTLSCSPISGHRSVSWYQQTPGQGLQFLFEYFSETQRNKGNFPGRFSGRQFSNSRSEMNVSTLELGDSALYLCASSLAQGLTDTQYFGPGTRLTVL.